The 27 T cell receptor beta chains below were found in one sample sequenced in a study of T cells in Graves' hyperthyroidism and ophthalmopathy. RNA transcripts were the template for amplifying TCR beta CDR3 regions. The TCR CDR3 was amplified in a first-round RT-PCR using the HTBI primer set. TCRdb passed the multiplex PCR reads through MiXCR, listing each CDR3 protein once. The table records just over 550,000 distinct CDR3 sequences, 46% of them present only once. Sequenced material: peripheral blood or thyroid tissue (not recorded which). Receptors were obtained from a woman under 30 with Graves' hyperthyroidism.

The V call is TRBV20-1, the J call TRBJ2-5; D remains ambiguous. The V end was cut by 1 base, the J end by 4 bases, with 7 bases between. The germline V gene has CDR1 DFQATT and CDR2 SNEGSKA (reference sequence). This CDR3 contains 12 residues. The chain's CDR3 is CSARVFPETQYF. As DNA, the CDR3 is TGCAGTGCTAGAGTATTTCCAGAGACCCAGTACTTC.

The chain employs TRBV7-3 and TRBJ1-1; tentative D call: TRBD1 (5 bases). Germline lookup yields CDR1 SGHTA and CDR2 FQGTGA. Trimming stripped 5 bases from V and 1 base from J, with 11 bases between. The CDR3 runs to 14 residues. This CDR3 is CASSPTVGNTEAFF. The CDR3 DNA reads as TGTGCCAGCAGCCCGACAGTCGGGAACACTGAAGCTTTCTTT.

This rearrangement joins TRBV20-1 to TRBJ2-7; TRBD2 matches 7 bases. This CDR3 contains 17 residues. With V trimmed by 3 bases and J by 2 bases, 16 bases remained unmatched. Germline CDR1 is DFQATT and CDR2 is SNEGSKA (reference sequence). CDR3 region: CSASSRASGIVPYEQYF. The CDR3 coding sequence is TGCAGTGCTAGCAGTCGAGCTAGCGGAATAGTCCCCTACGAGCAGTACTTC.

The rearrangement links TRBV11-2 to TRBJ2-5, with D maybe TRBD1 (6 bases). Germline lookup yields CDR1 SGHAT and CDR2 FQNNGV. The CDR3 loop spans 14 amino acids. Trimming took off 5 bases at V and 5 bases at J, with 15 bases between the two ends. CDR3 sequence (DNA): TGTGCCAGCAGCATCTTACAGGGCTCGGAGACCCAGTACTTC. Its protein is CASSILQGSETQYF.

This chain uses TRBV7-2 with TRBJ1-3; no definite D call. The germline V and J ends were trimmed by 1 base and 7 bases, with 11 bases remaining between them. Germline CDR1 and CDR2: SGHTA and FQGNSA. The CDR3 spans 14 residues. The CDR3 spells CASSLEWASNTIYF. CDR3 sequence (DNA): TGTGCCAGCAGCTTAGAGTGGGCTTCGAACACCATATATTTT.

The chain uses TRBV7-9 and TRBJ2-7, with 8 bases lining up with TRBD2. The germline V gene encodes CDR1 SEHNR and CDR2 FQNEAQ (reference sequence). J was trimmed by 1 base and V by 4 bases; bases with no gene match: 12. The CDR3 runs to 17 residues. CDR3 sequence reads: CASSSVRREDRSYEQYF. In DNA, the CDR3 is TGTGCCAGCAGCTCTGTCAGGCGGGAGGATAGGTCCTACGAGCAGTACTTC.

The CDR3 DNA reads as TGTGCCAGTAGTATAGCTAGCGGGAGTTACGAGCAGTACTTC. This encodes CASSIASGSYEQYF. The rearrangement joins TRBV19 to TRBJ2-7, with TRBD2 matching over 10 bases. This CDR3 has 14 amino acids. Germline assignment: CDR1 LNHDA and CDR2 SQIVND (reference sequence). Germline trimming cut 1 base from V and 4 bases from J; bases unmatched to any gene: 1.

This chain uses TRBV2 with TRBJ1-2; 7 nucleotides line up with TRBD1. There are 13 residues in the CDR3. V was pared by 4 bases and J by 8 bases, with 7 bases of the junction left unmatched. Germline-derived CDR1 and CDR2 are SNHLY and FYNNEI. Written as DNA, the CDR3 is TGTGCCAGCAGTGGGACAGGAGCGGAAGGCTACACCTTC. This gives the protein CASSGTGAEGYTF. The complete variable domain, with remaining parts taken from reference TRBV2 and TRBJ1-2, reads EPEVTQTPSHQVTQMGQEVILRCVPISNHLYFYWYRQILGQKVEFLVSFYNNEISEKSEIFDDQFSVERPDGSNFTLKIRSTKLEDSAMYFCASSGTGAEGYTFGSGTRLTVV.

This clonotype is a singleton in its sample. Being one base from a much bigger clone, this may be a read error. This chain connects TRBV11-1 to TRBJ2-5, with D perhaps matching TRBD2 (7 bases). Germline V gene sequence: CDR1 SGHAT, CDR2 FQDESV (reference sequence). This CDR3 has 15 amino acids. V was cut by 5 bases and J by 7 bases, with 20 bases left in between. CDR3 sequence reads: CASSQWTGGEVTQYF. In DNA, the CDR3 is TGTGCCAGCAGCCAATGGACGGGGGGCGAGGTGACCCAGTACTTC.

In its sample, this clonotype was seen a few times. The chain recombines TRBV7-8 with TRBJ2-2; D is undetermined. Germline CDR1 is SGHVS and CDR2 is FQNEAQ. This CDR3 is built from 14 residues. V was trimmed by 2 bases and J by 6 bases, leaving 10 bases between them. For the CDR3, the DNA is TGTGCCAGCAGCTTACGTAGAGCCCCCGGGGAGCTGTTTTTT. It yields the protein CASSLRRAPGELFF.

The chain's CDR3 is CASIGHGGEGETQYF. The CDR3 DNA sequence: TGTGCCAGCATTGGCCATGGGGGCGAGGGAGAGACCCAGTACTTC. The V gene is TRBV2, the J gene TRBJ2-5; D is possibly TRBD1 (6 bases). The CDR3 runs 15 residues. Germline values: CDR1 SNHLY, CDR2 FYNNEI. V lost 7 bases and J 4 bases, leaving 19 bases between the germline ends.

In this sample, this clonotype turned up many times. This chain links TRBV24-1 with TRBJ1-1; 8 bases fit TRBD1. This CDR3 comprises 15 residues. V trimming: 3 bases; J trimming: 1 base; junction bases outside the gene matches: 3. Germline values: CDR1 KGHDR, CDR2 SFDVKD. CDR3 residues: CATSDPGTGNTEAFF. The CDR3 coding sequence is TGTGCCACCAGTGATCCCGGGACAGGGAACACTGAAGCTTTCTTT.

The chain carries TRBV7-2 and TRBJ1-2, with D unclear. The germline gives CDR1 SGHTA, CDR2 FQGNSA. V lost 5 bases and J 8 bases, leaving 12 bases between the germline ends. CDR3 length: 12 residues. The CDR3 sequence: CASSRELGGYTF. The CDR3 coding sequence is TGTGCCAGCAGCCGGGAGTTAGGGGGCTACACCTTC.

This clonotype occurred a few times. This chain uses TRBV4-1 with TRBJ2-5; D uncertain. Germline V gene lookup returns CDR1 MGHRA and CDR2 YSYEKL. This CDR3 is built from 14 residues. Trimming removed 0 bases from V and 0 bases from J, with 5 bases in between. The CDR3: CASSQENYQETQYF. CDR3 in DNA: TGCGCCAGCAGCCAAGAGAACTACCAAGAGACCCAGTACTTC.

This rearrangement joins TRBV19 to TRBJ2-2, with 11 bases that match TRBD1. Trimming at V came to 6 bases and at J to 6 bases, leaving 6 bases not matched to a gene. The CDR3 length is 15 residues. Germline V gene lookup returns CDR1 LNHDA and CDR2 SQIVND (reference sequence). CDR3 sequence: CASSGTGGMAGELFF. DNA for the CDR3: TGTGCCAGTAGCGGGACAGGGGGTATGGCCGGGGAGCTGTTTTTT.

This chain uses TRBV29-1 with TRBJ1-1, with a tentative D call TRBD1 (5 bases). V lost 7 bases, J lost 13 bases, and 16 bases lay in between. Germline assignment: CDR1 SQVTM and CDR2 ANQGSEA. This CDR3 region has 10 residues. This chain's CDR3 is CSATGLAGFF. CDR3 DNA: TGCAGCGCGACGGGACTAGCGGGTTTCTTT.

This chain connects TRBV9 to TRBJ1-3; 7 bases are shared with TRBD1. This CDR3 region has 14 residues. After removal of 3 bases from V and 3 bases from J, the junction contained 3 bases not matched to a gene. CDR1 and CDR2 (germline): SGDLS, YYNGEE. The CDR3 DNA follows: TGTGCCAGCAGCGGCGGGACAGTTGGAAACACCATATATTTT. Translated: CASSGGTVGNTIYF. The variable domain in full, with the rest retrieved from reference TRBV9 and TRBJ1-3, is DSGVTQTPKHLITATGQRVTLRCSPRSGDLSVYWYQQSLDQGLQFLIQYYNGEERAKGNILERFSAQQFPDLHSELNLSSLELGDSALYFCASSGGTVGNTIYFGEGSWLTVV.

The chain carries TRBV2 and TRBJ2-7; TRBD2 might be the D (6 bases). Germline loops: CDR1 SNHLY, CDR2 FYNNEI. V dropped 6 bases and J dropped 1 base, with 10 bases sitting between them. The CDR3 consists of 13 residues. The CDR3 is CASRAGTSYEQYF. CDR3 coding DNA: TGTGCCAGCAGGGCCGGGACTTCCTACGAGCAGTACTTC.

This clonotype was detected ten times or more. The CDR3 nucleotides read TGTGCCAGTAGTATTTTCGGGACGGCGGGCTCACCCCTCCACTTT. Translated: CASSIFGTAGSPLHF. The chain couples TRBV19 to TRBJ1-6; tentative D call: TRBD1 (5 bases). The CDR3 is 15 residues long. V lost 3 bases, J lost 10 bases, and 16 bases lay in between. CDR1 and CDR2 from the germline V gene are LNHDA and SQIVND (reference sequence).

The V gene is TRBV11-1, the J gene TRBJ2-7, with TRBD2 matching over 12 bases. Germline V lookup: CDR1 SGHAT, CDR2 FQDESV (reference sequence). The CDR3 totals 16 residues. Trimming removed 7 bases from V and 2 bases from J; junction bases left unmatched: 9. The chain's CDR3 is CASIWASSGRAYEQYF. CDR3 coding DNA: TGTGCCAGCATCTGGGCGTCTAGCGGGAGGGCCTACGAGCAGTACTTC.

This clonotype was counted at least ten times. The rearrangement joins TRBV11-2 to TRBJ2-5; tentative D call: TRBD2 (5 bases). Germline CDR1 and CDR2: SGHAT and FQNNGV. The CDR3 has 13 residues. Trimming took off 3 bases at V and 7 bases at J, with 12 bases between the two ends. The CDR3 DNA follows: TGTGCCAGCAGCTTCGAGGGAGCAGGGACCCAGTACTTC. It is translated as CASSFEGAGTQYF.

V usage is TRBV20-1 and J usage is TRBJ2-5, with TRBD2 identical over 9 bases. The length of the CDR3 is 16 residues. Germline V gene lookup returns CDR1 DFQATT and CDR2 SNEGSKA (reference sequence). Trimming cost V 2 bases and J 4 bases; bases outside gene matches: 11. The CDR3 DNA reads TGCAGTGCTAGACCCTCCGGGCGGGAGGGCCTAGAGACCCAGTACTTC. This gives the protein CSARPSGREGLETQYF.

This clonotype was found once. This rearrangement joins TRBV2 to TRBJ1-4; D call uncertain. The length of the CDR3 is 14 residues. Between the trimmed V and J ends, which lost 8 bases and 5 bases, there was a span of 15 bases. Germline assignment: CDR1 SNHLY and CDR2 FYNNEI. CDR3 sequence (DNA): TGTGCCAGCCAAGAGGTGGAGGGAAATGAAAAACTGTTTTTT. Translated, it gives CASQEVEGNEKLFF.

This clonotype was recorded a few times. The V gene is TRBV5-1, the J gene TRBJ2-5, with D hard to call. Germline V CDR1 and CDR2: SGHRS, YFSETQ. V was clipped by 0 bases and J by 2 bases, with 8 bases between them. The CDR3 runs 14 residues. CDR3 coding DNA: TGCGCCAGCAGCTTGGCTGGGGAACAAGAGACCCAGTACTTC. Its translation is CASSLAGEQETQYF.

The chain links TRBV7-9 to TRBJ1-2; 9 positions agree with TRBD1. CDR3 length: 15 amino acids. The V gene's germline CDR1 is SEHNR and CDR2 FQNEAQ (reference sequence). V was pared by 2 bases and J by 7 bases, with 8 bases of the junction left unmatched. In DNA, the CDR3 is TGTGCCAGCAGCTTATATACAGGGGGCTCTTTTGGCTACACCTTC. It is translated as CASSLYTGGSFGYTF.

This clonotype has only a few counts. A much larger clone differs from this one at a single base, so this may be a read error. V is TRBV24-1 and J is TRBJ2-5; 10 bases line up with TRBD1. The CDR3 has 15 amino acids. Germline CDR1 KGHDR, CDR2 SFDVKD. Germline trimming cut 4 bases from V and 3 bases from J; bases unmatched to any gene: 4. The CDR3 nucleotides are TGTGCCACCAGTGACTCCGGGACAGGGGAAGAGACCCAGTACTTC. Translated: CATSDSGTGEETQYF.

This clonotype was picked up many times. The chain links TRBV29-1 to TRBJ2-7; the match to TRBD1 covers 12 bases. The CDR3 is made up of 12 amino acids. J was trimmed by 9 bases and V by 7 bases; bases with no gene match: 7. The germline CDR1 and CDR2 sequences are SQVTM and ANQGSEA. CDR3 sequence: CSAEGQGAGQYF. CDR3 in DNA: TGCAGCGCCGAGGGACAGGGGGCCGGGCAGTACTTC.